This T cell receptor beta chain was observed in a study of cytomegalovirus exposure and HLA in healthy donors. Overall study: Previous work identified 95 million to 120 million unique TCR beta sequences from around 200 million T cells.

As for this clone: Its cognate antigen is unknown.

Use of 60 Vbeta and 13 Jbeta primers characterized the PCR. TCRdb's copy holds only in-frame clones and misses some; the assay was immunoSEQ multiplex PCR. The repertoire includes roughly 150,000 clones, just under 80% of them detected once, and 5.5% to 7.5% sits in the top ten. Germline V CDR1 and CDR2: GTSNPN, SVGIG (reference sequence). V was clipped by 2 bases and J by 9 bases; unmatched bases: 7. This CDR3 has 14 residues. General study results and limits: An assumption of roughly uniform sequencing depth across donors underlay the presence/absence analyses.

This TCR came from a woman in her thirties or forties in good health and CMV-seropositive. The chain employs TRBV30 and TRBJ1-6; 7 nucleotides match TRBD1. Input material: PBMCs. As DNA, the CDR3 is TGTGCCTGGAGTAGGGGACAGTACGTTTCACCCCTCCACTTT. The encoded protein is CAWSRGQYVSPLHF. The variable domain in full, with the rest retrieved from reference TRBV30 and TRBJ1-6, is SQTIHQWPATLVQPVGSPLSLECTVEGTSNPNLYWYRQAAGRGLQLLFYSVGIGQISSEVPQNLSASRPQDRQFILSSKKLLLSDSGFYLCAWSRGQYVSPLHFGNGTRLTVT.